This entry describes one T cell receptor (beta chain). What it recognizes is unknown. Vbeta (60) and Jbeta (13) primers were used in the PCR. Sequencing was performed with immunoSEQ multiplex PCR; in TCRdb, only in-frame clones are kept and a portion is missing. The top ten clones hold 1.5% to 2% of a sample with roughly 140,000 clones, 76% of them seen once. Germline V gene sequence: CDR1 SGHAT, CDR2 FQDESV (reference sequence). V was pared by 5 bases and J by 8 bases, with 18 bases between. CDR3 size: 15 residues. The entry originates in a study of cytomegalovirus exposure and HLA in healthy donors. Looking at the study overall: A data release that came early held 75 million to 85 million unique TCRs from HLA-typed donors. Study observations and caveats: With DRB1 most and HLA-C fewest, TCR association rates differed between HLA loci in a later analysis. Researchers reported from a later analysis that most CMV-associated TCR beta chains appeared HLA-restricted.

Donors were nominally healthy when sampled, though unrecorded immune exposures were likely. Specimen: PBMCs. The gene calls are TRBV11-1 and TRBJ1-4, with D unresolved. The sequence was obtained from a woman aged 40 to 50 in good health and CMV-seronegative. The CDR3 region is CASSPSLPRAEKLFF. The CDR3 coding sequence is TGTGCCAGCAGCCCCTCCCTCCCGAGGGCAGAAAAACTGTTTTTT.